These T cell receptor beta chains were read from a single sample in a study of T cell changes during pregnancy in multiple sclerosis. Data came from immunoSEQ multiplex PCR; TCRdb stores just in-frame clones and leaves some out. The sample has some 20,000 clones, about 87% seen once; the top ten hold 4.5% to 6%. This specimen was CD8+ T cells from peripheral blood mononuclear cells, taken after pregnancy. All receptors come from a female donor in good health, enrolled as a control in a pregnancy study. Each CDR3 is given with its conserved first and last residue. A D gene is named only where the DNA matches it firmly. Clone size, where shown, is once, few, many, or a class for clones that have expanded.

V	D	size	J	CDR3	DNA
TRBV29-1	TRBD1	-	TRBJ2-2	CSVPRTGVGTGELFF	TGCAGCGTTCCGAGGACAGGGGTGGGGACCGGGGAGCTGTTTTTT
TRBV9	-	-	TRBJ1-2	CASSPGGYGYTF	TGTGCCAGCAGCCCCGGAGGCTATGGCTACACCTTC
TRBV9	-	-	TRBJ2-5	CASSAGYQETQYF	TGTGCCAGCAGCGCAGGCTACCAAGAGACCCAGTACTTC
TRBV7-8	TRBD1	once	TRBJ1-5	CASTKGANSNQPQHF	TGTGCCAGCACCAAGGGGGCAAATAGCAATCAGCCCCAGCATTTT
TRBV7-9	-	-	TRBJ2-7	CASSLAGARSEQYF	TGTGCCAGCAGCTTAGCAGGGGCCCGGTCCGAGCAGTACTTC
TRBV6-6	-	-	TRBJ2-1	CASSPSLGVSYNEQFF	TGTGCCAGCAGTCCAAGTCTCGGGGTCTCCTACAATGAGCAGTTCTTC
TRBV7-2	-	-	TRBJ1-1	CASSLDPGGGTEAFF	TGTGCCAGCAGCTTAGATCCGGGAGGAGGAACTGAAGCTTTCTTT
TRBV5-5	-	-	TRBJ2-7	CASSANLNPYEQYF	TGTGCCAGCAGCGCGAACTTAAACCCCTACGAGCAGTACTTC
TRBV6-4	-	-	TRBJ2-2	CASSAGGHTNTGELFF	TGTGCCAGCAGTGCCGGGGGGCATACGAACACCGGGGAGCTGTTTTTT
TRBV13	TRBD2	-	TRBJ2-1	CASSLGLTTAYNEQFF	TGTGCCAGCAGCTTGGGACTAACCACTGCCTACAATGAGCAGTTCTTC
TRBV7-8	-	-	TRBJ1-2	CASSFNVDWLYGYTF	TGTGCCAGCAGCTTCAACGTGGACTGGCTCTATGGCTACACCTTC
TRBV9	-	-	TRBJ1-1	CASSGGSMNTEAFF	TGTGCCAGCAGCGGAGGCAGTATGAACACTGAAGCTTTCTTT
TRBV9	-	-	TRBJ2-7	CASSQGRVEEQYF	TGTGCCAGCAGCCAGGGGAGGGTGGAGGAGCAGTACTTC
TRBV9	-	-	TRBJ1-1	CASSVDDGEEAFF	TGTGCCAGCAGCGTAGACGACGGGGAGGAAGCTTTCTTT
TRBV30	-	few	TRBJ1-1	CAWSWGGNTEAFF	TGTGCCTGGAGTTGGGGGGGGAACACTGAAGCTTTCTTT
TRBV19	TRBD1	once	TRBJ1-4	CASSYRQGFGEKLFF	TGTGCCAGTAGCTACAGACAGGGCTTCGGTGAAAAACTGTTTTTT
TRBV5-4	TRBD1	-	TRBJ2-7	CASSLGNRGSEQYF	TGTGCCAGCAGCTTAGGAAACAGGGGATCCGAGCAGTACTTC
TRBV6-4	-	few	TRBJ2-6	CASSRDVIGANVLTF	TGTGCCAGCAGCAGGGATGTGATTGGGGCCAACGTCCTGACTTTC
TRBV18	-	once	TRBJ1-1	CASSDGQTMNTEAFF	TGTGCCAGCTCCGACGGACAGACCATGAACACTGAAGCTTTCTTT
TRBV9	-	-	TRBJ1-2	CASSVPGVAYGYTF	TGTGCCAGCAGCGTACCGGGTGTCGCCTATGGCTACACCTTC
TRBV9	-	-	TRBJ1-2	CASSPRGGAGYTF	TGTGCCAGCAGCCCTAGGGGGGGGGCTGGCTACACCTTC
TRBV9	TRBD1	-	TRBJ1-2	CASSIRDRNYGYTF	TGTGCCAGCAGCATCCGGGACAGAAACTATGGCTACACCTTC
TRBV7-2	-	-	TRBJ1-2	CASSPLLLNYGYTF	TGTGCCAGCAGCCCTTTATTACTTAACTATGGCTACACCTTC
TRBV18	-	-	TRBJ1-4	CASSATNEKLFF	TGTGCCAGCTCTGCGACTAATGAAAAACTGTTTTTT
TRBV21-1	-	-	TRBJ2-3	CASSKARPGEDTQYF	TGTGCCAGCAGCAAAGCGCGACCAGGGGAAGATACGCAGTATTTT
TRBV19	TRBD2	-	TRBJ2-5	CASSTGGGWGYQETQYF	TGTGCCAGTAGTACCGGGGGGGGATGGGGCTACCAAGAGACCCAGTACTTC
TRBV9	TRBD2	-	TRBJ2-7	CASSPGGAGPSYEQYF	TGTGCCAGCAGCCCCGGGGGGGCGGGGCCCTCCTACGAGCAGTACTTC
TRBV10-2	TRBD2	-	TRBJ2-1	CASSTTSGDPIKQFF	TGCGCCAGCAGTACAACTAGCGGGGATCCGATTAAGCAGTTCTTC
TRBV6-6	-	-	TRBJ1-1	CASSYTSGGLDTEAFF	TGTGCCAGCAGTTACACCTCCGGAGGCCTTGACACTGAAGCTTTCTTT
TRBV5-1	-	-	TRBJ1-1	CASSHGDGNTEAFF	TGCGCCAGCAGCCACGGAGATGGAAACACTGAAGCTTTCTTT
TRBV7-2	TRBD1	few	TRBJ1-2	CASSSGQGAEGYTF	TGTGCCAGCAGCTCAGGACAGGGGGCGGAAGGCTACACCTTC
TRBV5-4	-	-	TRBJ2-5	CASSLVSSEEETQYF	TGTGCCAGCAGCTTGGTGTCTAGCGAAGAAGAGACCCAGTACTTC
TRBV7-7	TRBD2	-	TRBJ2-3	CASSSSGGAVDTQYF	TGTGCTAGCAGCTCTAGCGGGGGGGCTGTAGATACGCAGTATTTT
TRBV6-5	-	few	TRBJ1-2	CASTIDSANGYTF	TGTGCCAGCACTATAGACAGCGCAAATGGCTACACCTTC
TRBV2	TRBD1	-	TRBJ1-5	CASSQDREDHQPQHF	TGTGCCAGCAGTCAAGACAGGGAAGATCATCAGCCCCAGCATTTT
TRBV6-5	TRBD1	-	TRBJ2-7	CASKGQGIYEQYF	TGTGCCAGCAAGGGACAGGGGATCTACGAGCAGTACTTC
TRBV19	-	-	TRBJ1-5	CASSYKRGAYSNQPQHF	TGTGCCAGTAGCTATAAGAGAGGCGCGTATAGCAATCAGCCCCAGCATTTT
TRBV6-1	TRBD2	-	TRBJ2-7	CASSEGLASGYEQYF	TGTGCCAGCAGTGAAGGCTTGGCTAGCGGCTACGAGCAGTACTTC
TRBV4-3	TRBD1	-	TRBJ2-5	CASSPKGGQGGETQYF	TGCGCCAGCAGCCCAAAAGGGGGACAGGGGGGAGAGACCCAGTACTTC
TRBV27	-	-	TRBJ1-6	CASSLSRSTPLHF	TGTGCCAGCAGTTTATCTAGGAGTACACCCCTCCACTTT
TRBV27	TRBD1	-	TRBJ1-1	CASTPTTGMNTEAFF	TGTGCCAGCACTCCCACGACAGGGATGAACACTGAAGCTTTCTTT
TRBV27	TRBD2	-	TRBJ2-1	CASSFREPGLEGNEQFF	TGTGCCAGCAGTTTCCGGGAGCCGGGACTAGAGGGGAATGAGCAGTTCTTC
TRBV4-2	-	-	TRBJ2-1	CASSQGQGASYNEQFF	TGTGCCAGCAGCCAAGGCCAGGGTGCTTCCTACAATGAGCAGTTCTTC
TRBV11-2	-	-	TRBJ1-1	CASSPPVGGINTEAFF	TGTGCCAGCAGCCCCCCCGTGGGAGGGATTAACACTGAAGCTTTCTTT
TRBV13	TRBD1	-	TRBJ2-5	CASSLEGQKETQYF	TGTGCCAGCAGCTTAGAGGGACAGAAAGAGACCCAGTACTTC